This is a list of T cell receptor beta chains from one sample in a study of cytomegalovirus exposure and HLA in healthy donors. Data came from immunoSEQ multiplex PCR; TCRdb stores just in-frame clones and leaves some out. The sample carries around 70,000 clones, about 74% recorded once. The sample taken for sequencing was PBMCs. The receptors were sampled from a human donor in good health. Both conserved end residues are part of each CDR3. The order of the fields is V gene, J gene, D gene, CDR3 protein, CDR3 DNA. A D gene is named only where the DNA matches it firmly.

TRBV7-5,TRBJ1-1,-,CARSLAGGQGRHTEAFF,TGTGCCAGAAGCTTAGCGGGGGGGCAGGGCCGACACACTGAAGCTTTCTTT
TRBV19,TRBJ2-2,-,CASSIGSTATGELFF,TGTGCCAGTAGTATAGGTTCAACAGCTACCGGGGAGCTGTTTTTT
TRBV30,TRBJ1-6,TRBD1,CAWRDRGAESPLHF,TGTGCCTGGAGGGACAGGGGAGCGGAATCACCCCTCCACTTT
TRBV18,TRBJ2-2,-,CASSPGGSNTGELFF,TGTGCCAGCTCACCAGGGGGGTCGAACACCGGGGAGCTGTTTTTT
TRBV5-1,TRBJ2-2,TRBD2,CASSFSVAGLNTGELFF,TGCGCCAGCAGCTTCTCGGTAGCGGGTCTGAACACCGGGGAGCTGTTTTTT
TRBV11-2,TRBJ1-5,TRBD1,CASSLDGGQHQPQHF,TGTGCCAGCAGCTTAGATGGGGGACAGCATCAGCCCCAGCATTTT
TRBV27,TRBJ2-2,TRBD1,CASRQGQVLAGELFF,TGTGCCAGCAGACAAGGACAGGTTCTTGCCGGGGAGCTGTTTTTT
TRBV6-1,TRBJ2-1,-,CASREGDVYNEQFF,TGTGCCAGTAGGGAGGGGGACGTTTACAATGAGCAGTTCTTC
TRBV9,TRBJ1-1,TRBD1,CASSVAPTGPVRDTEAFF,TGTGCCAGCAGCGTAGCTCCGACAGGGCCAGTGAGGGACACTGAAGCTTTCTTT
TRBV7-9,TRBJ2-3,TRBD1,CASSSLQGAKDTQYF,TGTGCCAGCAGCTCCCTACAGGGGGCTAAAGATACGCAGTATTTT